This T cell receptor beta chain was recovered during a study of breast tumors, draining lymph nodes, adjacent tissues. Regarding the study as a whole: Findings are consistent with lymph node origin and intratumoral expansion of most tumor T cells.

A single record per CDR3 protein comes from TCRdb applying MiXCR to the multiplex PCR reads. The sample records approximately 100,000 distinct CDR3 sequences, 21% being singletons. Many counts were recorded for this clonotype. The antigen is not known. Axillary draining lymph nodes of breast cancer patients supplied the node samples. This CDR3 is 14 amino acids long. V was cut by 7 bases and J by 5 bases, with 19 bases left in between. The germline gives CDR1 SGHKS, CDR2 YYEKEE (reference sequence). The chain uses TRBV5-5 and TRBJ2-7, with D possibly called TRBD1 or TRBD2 (5 bases each). The TCR originated in a female donor with breast cancer. Some clones in this sample may be carry-over from other donors' samples. The sequencing input was axillary lymph node tissue. The CDR3 loop is CASGGDSGRHEQYF. The CDR3 DNA reads as TGTGCCAGCGGTGGAGACAGCGGCCGCCACGAGCAGTACTTC.